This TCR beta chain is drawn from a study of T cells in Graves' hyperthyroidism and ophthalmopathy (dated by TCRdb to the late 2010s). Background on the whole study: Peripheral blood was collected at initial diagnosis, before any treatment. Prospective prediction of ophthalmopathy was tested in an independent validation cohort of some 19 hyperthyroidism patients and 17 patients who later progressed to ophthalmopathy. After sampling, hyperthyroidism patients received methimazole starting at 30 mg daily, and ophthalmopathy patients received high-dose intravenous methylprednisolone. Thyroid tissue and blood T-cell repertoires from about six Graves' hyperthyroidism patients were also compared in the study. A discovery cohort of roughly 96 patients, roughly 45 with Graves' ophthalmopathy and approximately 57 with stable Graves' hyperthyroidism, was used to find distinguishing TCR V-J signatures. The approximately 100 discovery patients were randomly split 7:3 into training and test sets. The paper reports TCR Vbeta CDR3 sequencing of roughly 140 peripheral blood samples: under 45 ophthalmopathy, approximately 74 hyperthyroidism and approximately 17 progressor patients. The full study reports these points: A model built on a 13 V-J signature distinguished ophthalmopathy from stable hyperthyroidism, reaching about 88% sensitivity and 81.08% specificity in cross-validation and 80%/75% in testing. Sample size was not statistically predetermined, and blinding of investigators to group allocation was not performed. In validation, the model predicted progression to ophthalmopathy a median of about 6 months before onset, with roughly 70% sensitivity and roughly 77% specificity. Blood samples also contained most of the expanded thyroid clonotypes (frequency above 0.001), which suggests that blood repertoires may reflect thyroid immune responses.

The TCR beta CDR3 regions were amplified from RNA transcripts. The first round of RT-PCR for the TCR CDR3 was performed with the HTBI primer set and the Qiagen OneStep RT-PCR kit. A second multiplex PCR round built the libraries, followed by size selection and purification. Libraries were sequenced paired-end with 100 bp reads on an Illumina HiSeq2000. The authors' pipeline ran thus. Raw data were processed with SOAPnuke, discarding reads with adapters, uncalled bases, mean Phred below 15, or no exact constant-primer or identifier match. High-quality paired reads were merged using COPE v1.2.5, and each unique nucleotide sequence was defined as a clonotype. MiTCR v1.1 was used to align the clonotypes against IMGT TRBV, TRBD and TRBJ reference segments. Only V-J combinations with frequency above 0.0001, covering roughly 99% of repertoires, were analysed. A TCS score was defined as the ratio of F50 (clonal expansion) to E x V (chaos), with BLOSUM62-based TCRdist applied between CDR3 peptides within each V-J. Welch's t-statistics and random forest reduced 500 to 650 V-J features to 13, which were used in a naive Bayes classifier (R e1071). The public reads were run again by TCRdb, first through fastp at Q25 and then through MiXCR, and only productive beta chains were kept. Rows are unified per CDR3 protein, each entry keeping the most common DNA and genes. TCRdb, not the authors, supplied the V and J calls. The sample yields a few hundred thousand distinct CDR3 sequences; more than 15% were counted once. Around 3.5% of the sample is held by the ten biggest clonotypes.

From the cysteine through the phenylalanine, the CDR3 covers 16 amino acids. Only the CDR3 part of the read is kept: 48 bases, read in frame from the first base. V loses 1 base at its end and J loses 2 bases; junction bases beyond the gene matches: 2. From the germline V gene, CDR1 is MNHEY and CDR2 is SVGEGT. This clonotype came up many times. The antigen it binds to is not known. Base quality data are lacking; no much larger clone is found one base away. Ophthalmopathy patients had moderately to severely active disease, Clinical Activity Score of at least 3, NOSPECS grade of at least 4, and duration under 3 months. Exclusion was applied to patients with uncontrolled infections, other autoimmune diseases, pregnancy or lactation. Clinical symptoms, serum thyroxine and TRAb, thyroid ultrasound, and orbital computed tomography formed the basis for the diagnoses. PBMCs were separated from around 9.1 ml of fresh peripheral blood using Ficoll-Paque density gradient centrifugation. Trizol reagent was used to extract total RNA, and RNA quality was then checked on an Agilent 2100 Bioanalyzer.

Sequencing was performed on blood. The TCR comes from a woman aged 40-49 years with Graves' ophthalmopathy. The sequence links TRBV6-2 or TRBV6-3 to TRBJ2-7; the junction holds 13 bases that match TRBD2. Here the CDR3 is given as CASSYFGTSGTYEQYF. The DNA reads TGTGCCAGCAGTTACTTCGGGACTAGCGGGACCTACGAGCAGTACTTC.